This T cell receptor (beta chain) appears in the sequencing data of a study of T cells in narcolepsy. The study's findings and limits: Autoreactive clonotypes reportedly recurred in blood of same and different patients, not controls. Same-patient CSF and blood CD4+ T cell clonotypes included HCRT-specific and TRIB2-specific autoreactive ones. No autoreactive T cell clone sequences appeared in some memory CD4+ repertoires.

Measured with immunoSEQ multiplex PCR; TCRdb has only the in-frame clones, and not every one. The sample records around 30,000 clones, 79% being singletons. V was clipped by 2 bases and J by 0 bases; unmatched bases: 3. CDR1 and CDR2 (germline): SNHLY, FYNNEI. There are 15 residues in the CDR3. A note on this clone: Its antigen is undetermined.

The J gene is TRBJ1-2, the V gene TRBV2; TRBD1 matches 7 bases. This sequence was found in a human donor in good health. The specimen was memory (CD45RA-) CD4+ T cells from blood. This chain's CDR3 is CASSERTGPNYGYTF. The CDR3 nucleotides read TGTGCCAGCAGTGAAAGGACAGGCCCTAACTATGGCTACACCTTC.